The clone carrying this T cell receptor (beta chain) was found a few times. These data belong to a study of Ad26.COV2.S vaccination and SARS-CoV-2 variants. As for the study in general: Participants got Ad26.COV2.S intramuscularly, once or twice 56 days apart.

Treatment given: approximately 18 received Ad26.COV2.S at low or high dose, single or two shots; several received placebo; per-sample allocation not given. Each sample was drawn 63 days after the first injection (of vaccine or placebo). Built on an Ad26 vector, the vaccine expressed Wuhan-strain SARS-CoV-2 spike. Some clones are missing from TCRdb's copy, which holds only in-frame ones; the method was immunoSEQ multiplex PCR. The repertoire holds some 500,000 clones, with 75% to 90% as singletons. V lost 5 bases to trimming and J lost 5 bases, with 12 bases between them. The CDR3 length is 13 residues. Per the germline V gene, CDR1 is SGHTA and CDR2 is FQGNSA.

V and J are TRBV7-2 and TRBJ2-5, with D possibly called TRBD1 or TRBD2 (5 bases each). The material was peripheral blood, obtained in a trial of Ad26.COV2.S vaccine versus placebo. This sequence originates from a person aged 18-65 years who received the Ad26.COV2.S COVID-19 vaccine or a placebo. The CDR3 DNA reads TGTGCCAGCAGCCCCTCCTGGGGGGAGACCCAGTACTTC. Its translation is CASSPSWGETQYF.